This TCR beta chain was identified in a study of cytomegalovirus exposure and HLA in healthy donors. In the study overall: The roughly 120 million unique TCR beta sequences, from about 179 million T cells, were found by an earlier analysis. Caucasian-associated ancestry cluster membership applied to just over 80% of around 400 genotyped donors.

Findings of the study overall: By a later analysis, the bulk of CMV-associated TCR beta chains appeared HLA-restricted.

PCR amplification relied on 60 Vbeta primers (plus 13 Jbeta primers). The table came from immunoSEQ multiplex PCR; TCRdb's copy has only in-frame clones and leaves some out. The profile shows hundreds of thousands of clones, roughly 80% of them singletons. Comments on this clone: Its antigen is unknown.

Germline loops: CDR1 SGHVS, CDR2 FQNEAQ. CDR3 length: 16 residues. Trimming took off 0 bases at V and 0 bases at J, with 8 bases between the two ends. When sampled, the donors appeared nominally healthy, though they likely had unrecorded immune exposures. The chain recombines TRBV7-8 with TRBJ1-4, with D perhaps matching TRBD1 (5 bases). The sequenced sample was PBMCs. The TCR sequence derives from a man between 35 and 55 years old in good health and CMV-seronegative. The CDR3: CASSLAGGPTNEKLFF. CDR3 nucleotide sequence: TGTGCCAGCAGCTTAGCGGGGGGACCAACTAATGAAAAACTGTTTTTT. The entire variable domain, with the rest obtained from reference TRBV7-8 and TRBJ1-4, is as follows: GAGVSQSPRYKVAKRGQDVALRCDPISGHVSLFWYQQALGQGPEFLTYFQNEAQLDKSGLPSDRFFAERPEGSVSTLKIQRTQQEDSAVYLCASSLAGGPTNEKLFFGSGTQLSVL.